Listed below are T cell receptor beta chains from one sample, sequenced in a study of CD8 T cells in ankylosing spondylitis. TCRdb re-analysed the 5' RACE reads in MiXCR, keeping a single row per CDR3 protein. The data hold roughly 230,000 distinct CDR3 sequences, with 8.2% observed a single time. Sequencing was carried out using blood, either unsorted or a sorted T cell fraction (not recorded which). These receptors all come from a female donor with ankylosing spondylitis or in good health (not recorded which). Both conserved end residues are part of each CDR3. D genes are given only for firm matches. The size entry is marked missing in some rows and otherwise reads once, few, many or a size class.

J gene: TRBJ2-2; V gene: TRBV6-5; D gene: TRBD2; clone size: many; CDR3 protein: CASSSLAGGAGELFF; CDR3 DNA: TGTGCCAGCAGTTCACTAGCGGGAGGCGCCGGGGAGCTGTTTTTT
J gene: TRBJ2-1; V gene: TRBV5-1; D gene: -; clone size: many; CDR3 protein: CASSPEGWGEQFF; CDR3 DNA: TGCGCCAGCAGCCCGGAGGGTTGGGGTGAGCAGTTCTTC
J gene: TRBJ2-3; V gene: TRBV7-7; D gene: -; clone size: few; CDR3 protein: CASSLDGDPSSGDTQYF; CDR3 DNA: TGTGCTAGCAGCTTAGATGGGGACCCCTCAAGTGGAGATACGCAGTATTTT
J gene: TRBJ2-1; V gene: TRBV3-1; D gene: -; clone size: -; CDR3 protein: CASSQVGGSGPPNEQFF; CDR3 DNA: TGTGCCAGCAGCCAAGTGGGGGGTAGCGGACCGCCCAATGAGCAGTTCTTC
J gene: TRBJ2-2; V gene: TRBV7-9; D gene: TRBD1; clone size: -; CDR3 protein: CASSSTRGLMYTGELFF; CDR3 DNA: TGTGCCAGCAGCTCGACCAGGGGGCTCATGTACACCGGGGAGCTGTTTTTT
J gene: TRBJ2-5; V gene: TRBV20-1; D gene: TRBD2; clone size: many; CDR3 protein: CSASSGSGSYQETQYF; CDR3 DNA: TGCAGTGCTAGTTCGGGAAGCGGGAGCTACCAAGAGACCCAGTACTTC
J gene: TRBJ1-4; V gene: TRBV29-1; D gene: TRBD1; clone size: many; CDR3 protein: CSVPGTGSREKLFF; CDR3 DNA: TGCAGCGTACCCGGGACAGGGTCTCGGGAAAAACTGTTTTTT
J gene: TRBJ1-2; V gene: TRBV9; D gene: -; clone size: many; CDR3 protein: CASSVTGDVPGYTF; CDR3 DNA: TGTGCCAGCAGCGTAACCGGGGACGTTCCTGGCTACACCTTC
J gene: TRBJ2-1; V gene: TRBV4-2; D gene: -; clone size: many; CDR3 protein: CASSLLGSSYNEQFF; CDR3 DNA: TGTGCCAGCAGCCTACTCGGGAGCTCCTACAATGAGCAGTTCTTC
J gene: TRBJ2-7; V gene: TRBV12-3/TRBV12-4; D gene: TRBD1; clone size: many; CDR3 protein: CASSLRQGAYEQYF; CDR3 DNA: TGTGCCAGCAGTTTAAGACAGGGAGCCTACGAGCAGTACTTC
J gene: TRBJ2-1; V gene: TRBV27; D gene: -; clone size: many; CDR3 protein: CASSLSRLQGNEQFF; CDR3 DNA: TGTGCCAGCAGTTTATCGAGGCTTCAGGGTAATGAGCAGTTCTTC
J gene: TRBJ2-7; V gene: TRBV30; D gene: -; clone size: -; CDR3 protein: CAWSRDMTYEQYF; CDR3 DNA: TGTGCCTGGAGTCGAGACATGACCTACGAGCAGTACTTC
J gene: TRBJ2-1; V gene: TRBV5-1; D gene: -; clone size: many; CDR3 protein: CASSFSSFGNEQFF; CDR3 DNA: TGCGCCAGCAGCTTTTCAAGTTTCGGGAATGAGCAGTTCTTC
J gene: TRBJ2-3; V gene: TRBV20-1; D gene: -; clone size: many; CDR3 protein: CSALERAGDTQYF; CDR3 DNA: TGCAGTGCTTTAGAGAGGGCGGGAGATACGCAGTATTTT
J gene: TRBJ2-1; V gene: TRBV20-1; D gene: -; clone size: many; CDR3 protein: CSARGWIAVRLNEQFF; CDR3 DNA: TGCAGTGCTAGGGGGTGGATAGCGGTAAGGCTGAATGAGCAGTTCTTC
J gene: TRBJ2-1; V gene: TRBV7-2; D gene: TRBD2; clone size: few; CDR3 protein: CASSALGLAGAHEQFF; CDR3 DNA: TGTGCCAGCAGCGCACTGGGACTAGCGGGAGCCCATGAGCAGTTCTTC
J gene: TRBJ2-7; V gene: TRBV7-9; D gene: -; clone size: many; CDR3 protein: CASSLPGQMSHEQYF; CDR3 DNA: TGTGCCAGCAGCTTACCGGGACAAATGTCCCACGAGCAGTACTTC
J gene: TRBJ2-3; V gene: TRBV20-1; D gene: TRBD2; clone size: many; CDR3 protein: CSARDLGGLAGGNTDTQYF; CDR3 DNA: TGCAGTGCTAGAGATTTAGGGGGACTAGCGGGAGGAAACACAGATACGCAGTATTTT
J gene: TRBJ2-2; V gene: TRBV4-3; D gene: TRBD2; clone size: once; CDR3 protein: CASSRVVGGGTGELFF; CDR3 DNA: TGCGCCAGCAGCCGAGTTGTCGGGGGGGGAACCGGGGAGCTGTTTTTT
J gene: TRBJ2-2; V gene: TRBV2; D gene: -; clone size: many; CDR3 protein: CASSPGTFPNTGELFF; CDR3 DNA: TGTGCCAGCAGTCCCGGGACTTTTCCGAACACCGGGGAGCTGTTTTTT
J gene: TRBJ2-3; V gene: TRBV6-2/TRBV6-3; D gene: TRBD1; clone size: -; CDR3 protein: CASSYRTGRGDTQYF; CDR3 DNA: TGTGCCAGCTCTTATCGGACAGGTCGTGGAGATACGCAGTATTTT
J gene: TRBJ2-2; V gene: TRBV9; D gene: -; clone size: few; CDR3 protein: CASSAARGAPNTGELFF; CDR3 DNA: TGTGCCAGCAGCGCCGCTAGGGGGGCACCGAACACCGGGGAGCTGTTTTTT
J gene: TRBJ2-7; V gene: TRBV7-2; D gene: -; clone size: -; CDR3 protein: CASSLGWSDSFSYEQYF; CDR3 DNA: TGTGCCAGCAGCTTAGGGTGGTCGGACAGTTTCTCCTACGAGCAGTACTTC
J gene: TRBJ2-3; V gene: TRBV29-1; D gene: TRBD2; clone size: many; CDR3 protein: CSVAAGGPTDTQYF; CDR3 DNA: TGCAGCGTTGCGGCGGGAGGTCCCACAGATACGCAGTATTTT
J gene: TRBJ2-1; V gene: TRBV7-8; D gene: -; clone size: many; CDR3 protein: CASGSWGEQFF; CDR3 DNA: TGTGCCAGCGGGAGTTGGGGTGAGCAGTTCTTC
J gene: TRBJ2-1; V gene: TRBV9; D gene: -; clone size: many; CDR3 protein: CASSATGAHNEQFF; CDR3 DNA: TGTGCCAGCAGCGCAACGGGGGCCCACAATGAGCAGTTCTTC
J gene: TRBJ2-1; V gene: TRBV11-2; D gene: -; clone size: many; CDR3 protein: CASSLKSYNEQFF; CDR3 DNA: TGTGCCAGCAGCTTAAAATCCTACAATGAGCAGTTCTTC
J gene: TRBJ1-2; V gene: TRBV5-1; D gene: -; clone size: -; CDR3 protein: CASSSDTVNYGCTF; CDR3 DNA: TGCGCCAGCAGCTCGGACACCGTTAACTATGGCTGCACCTTC
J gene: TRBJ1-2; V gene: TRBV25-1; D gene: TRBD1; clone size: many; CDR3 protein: CASRGPLGQGDGYTF; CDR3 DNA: TGTGCCAGCAGGGGACCTTTGGGACAGGGGGATGGCTACACCTTC
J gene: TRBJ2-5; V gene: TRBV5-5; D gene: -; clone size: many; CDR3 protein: CASSAGPETQYF; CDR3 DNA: TGTGCCAGCAGCGCGGGGCCAGAGACCCAGTACTTC
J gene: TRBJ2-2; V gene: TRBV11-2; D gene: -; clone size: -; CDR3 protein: CASSLSWTGVGELFF; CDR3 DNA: TGTGCCAGCAGCCTAAGCTGGACGGGGGTGGGGGAGCTGTTTTTT
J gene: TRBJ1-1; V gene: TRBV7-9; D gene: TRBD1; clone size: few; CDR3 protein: CASSSTSGTGYPEAFF; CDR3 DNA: TGTGCCAGCAGCTCAACCTCCGGGACAGGGTATCCTGAAGCTTTCTTT
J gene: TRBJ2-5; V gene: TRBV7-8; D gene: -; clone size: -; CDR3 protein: CASSLVGQAQETQYF; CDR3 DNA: TGTGCCAGCAGCTTAGTAGGGCAGGCCCAAGAGACCCAGTACTTC
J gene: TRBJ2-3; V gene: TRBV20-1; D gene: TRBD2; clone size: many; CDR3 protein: CSAPGLAGGTTLNTDTQYF; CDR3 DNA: TGCAGTGCACCGGGACTAGCGGGAGGAACAACGTTAAACACAGATACGCAGTATTTT
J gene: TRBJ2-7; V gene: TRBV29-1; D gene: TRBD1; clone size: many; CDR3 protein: CSVEDLDRGYEQYF; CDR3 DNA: TGCAGCGTTGAAGATCTGGACAGGGGGTACGAGCAGTACTTC
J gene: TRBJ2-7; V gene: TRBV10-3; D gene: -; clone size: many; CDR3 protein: CAISEAGSSHEQYF; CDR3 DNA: TGTGCCATCAGTGAAGCCGGGAGTTCCCACGAGCAGTACTTC
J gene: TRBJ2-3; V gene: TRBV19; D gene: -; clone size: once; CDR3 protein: CASSPVSTDTQYF; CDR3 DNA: TGTGCCAGTAGCCCAGTATCAACAGATACGCAGTATTTT
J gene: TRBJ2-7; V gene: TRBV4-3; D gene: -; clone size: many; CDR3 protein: CASSQDGSSYEQYF; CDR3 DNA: TGCGCCAGCAGCCAAGATGGGAGCTCCTACGAGCAGTACTTC
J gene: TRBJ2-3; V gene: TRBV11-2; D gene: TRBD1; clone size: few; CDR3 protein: CASTPNPPRGPGLADTQYF; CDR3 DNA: TGTGCCAGCACCCCTAATCCTCCGAGGGGGCCTGGACTCGCAGATACGCAGTATTTT
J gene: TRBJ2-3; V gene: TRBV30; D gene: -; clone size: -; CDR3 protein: CAWSPGGAGTDTQYF; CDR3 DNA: TGTGCCTGGAGTCCCGGGGGCGCCGGCACAGATACGCAGTATTTT
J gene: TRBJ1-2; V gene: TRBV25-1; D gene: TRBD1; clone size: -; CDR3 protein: CASSDPGGGESGYTF; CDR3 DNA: TGTGCCAGCAGTGATCCAGGGGGCGGCGAGAGTGGCTACACCTTC
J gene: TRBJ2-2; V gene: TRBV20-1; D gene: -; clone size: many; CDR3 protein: CSARGRTGNTGELFF; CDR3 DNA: TGCAGTGCTAGAGGGCGGACGGGGAACACCGGGGAGCTGTTTTTT
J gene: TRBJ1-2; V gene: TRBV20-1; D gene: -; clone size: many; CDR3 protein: CSAPRRGFGGYTF; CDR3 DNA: TGCAGTGCTCCCCGACGGGGGTTCGGTGGCTACACCTTC
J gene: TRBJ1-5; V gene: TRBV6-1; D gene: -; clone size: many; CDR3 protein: CASTPGGFNQPQHF; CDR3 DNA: TGTGCCAGCACCCCCGGGGGATTCAATCAGCCCCAGCATTTT
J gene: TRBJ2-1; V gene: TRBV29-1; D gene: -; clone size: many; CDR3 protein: CSVGRTESYNEQFF; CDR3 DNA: TGCAGCGTCGGCCGGACAGAGAGTTACAATGAGCAGTTCTTC
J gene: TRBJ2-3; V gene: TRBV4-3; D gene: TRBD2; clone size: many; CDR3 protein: CASSQEVPGGGSSTDTQYF; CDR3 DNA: TGCGCCAGCAGCCAAGAAGTCCCGGGAGGTGGCTCTAGCACAGATACGCAGTATTTT
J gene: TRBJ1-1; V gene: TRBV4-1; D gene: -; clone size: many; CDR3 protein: CASKMDTEAFF; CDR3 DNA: TGCGCCAGCAAAATGGACACTGAAGCTTTCTTT